This passage covers 30 T cell receptor beta chains from one sample sequenced in a study of blood T cell repertoires in COVID-19. The method was immunoSEQ multiplex PCR; TCRdb's version includes in-frame clones alone and lacks a portion of them. The table shows a few hundred thousand clones, with 88% occurring only once. Specimen: PBMCs or T cells enriched from blood (not recorded which). All receptors come from a young woman who had recovered from COVID-19.

This chain connects TRBV5-1 to TRBJ2-1; the match to TRBD2 covers 7 bases. The V segment lost 2 bases and the J segment 5 bases; nucleotides outside the gene matches: 7. Germline CDR1 is SGHRS and CDR2 is YFSETQ. The CDR3 has 15 amino acids. Here the CDR3 reads CASSFRGGSDNEQFF. The CDR3 region has the DNA TGCGCCAGCAGCTTCCGGGGAGGGTCGGACAATGAGCAGTTCTTC. Filled out from reference TRBV5-1 and TRBJ2-1, the complete variable domain reads KAGVTQTPRYLIKTRGQQVTLSCSPISGHRSVSWYQQTPGQGLQFLFEYFSETQRNKGNFPGRFSGRQFSNSRSEMNVSTLELGDSALYLCASSFRGGSDNEQFFGPGTRLTVL.

V and J are TRBV5-8 and TRBJ2-3, with a tentative D call TRBD2 (6 bases). Germline-derived CDR1 and CDR2 are SGHTS and YDEGEE. The V gene lost 4 bases and the J gene lost 2 bases, with 11 bases spanning the gap. The CDR3 covers 14 residues. CDR3 DNA sequence: TGTGCCAGCAGCGTACTAGCTAACACAGATACGCAGTATTTT. Translated, it gives CASSVLANTDTQYF.

The chain carries TRBV5-1 and TRBJ1-1, with unresolved D. Germline lookup yields CDR1 SGHRS and CDR2 YFSETQ. CDR3 length: 13 amino acids. The ends were cut back, 0 bases at V and 4 bases at J, with 7 bases in the middle. CDR3 region: CASSLGAGTEAFF. CDR3 bases: TGCGCCAGCAGCTTGGGGGCTGGCACTGAAGCTTTCTTT. The full variable domain, in which reference TRBV5-1 and TRBJ1-1 provide the parts outside the CDR3, is KAGVTQTPRYLIKTRGQQVTLSCSPISGHRSVSWYQQTPGQGLQFLFEYFSETQRNKGNFPGRFSGRQFSNSRSEMNVSTLELGDSALYLCASSLGAGTEAFFGQGTRLTVV.

The V gene is TRBV5-1, the J gene TRBJ2-7; D is perhaps TRBD1 (5 bases). Germline CDR1 is SGHRS and CDR2 is YFSETQ. Trimming removed 0 bases at V and 3 bases at J, with 19 bases between. CDR3 length: 17 amino acids. CDR3 amino acids: CASSLGPTGSLGYEQYF. CDR3 DNA sequence: TGCGCCAGCAGCTTGGGCCCTACAGGCTCCTTGGGCTACGAGCAGTACTTC.

The J gene is TRBJ2-5, the V gene TRBV25-1; 8 bases are a match to TRBD1. Germline V gene data show CDR1 as MGHDK and CDR2 as SYGVNS. The CDR3 is made up of 15 amino acids. V gave up 2 bases and J gave up 3 bases; unmatched junction bases: 5. This CDR3 is CASSEGQGLKETQYF. CDR3 bases: TGTGCCAGCAGTGAAGGACAGGGTTTGAAAGAGACCCAGTACTTC.

This clone was observed a single time. This chain links TRBV11-2 with TRBJ1-2, with D uncertain. V was pared by 1 base and J by 6 bases, with 12 bases between. The length of the CDR3 is 14 residues. Germline V gene data show CDR1 as SGHAT and CDR2 as FQNNGV. In DNA, the CDR3 is TGTGCCAGCAGCTTAGCCCCGGGGTTCGATGGCTACACCTTC. It is translated as CASSLAPGFDGYTF.

J is TRBJ2-3 and V is TRBV5-6; D is perhaps TRBD1 (6 bases). Germline lookup yields CDR1 SGHDT and CDR2 YYEEEE. The CDR3 length is 16 residues. Trimming cost V 1 base and J 4 bases, with 16 bases left between them. The CDR3 DNA sequence: TGTGCCAGCAGCTTGAATCTGGGGGCAGGAGCAGATACGCAGTATTTT. It translates to CASSLNLGAGADTQYF.

This clone has a single count. The chain has TRBV27 and TRBJ2-7, with D tentatively TRBD1 (6 bases). This CDR3 is built from 13 residues. Trimming cost V 5 bases and J 6 bases, with 14 bases left between them. CDR1 is MNHEY, CDR2 SMNVEV, per germline (reference sequence). The CDR3 sequence: CASSLTRGSEQYF. The CDR3 DNA follows: TGTGCCAGCAGTCTCACTAGGGGGAGCGAGCAGTACTTC.

Only one count was recorded for this clone. The chain employs TRBV14 and TRBJ1-2, with D possibly matching TRBD1 (5 bases). The V and J ends lost 8 bases and 3 bases respectively, with 16 bases between them. Per germline, CDR1 SGHDN and CDR2 FVKESK. The length of the CDR3 is 14 residues. For the CDR3, the DNA is TGTGCCAGCGGGGGGGACGGACTACACTATGGCTACACCTTC. Protein product: CASGGDGLHYGYTF.

This clone appeared once. The J gene is TRBJ1-1, the V gene TRBV7-3; D is ambiguous. The CDR3 is made up of 15 amino acids. Germline V gene sequence: CDR1 SGHTA, CDR2 FQGTGA. The V end was cut by 2 bases, the J end by 2 bases, with 12 bases between. CDR3 residues: CASSLYPGSNTEAFF. The CDR3 nucleotides read TGTGCCAGCAGCTTATATCCGGGATCTAACACTGAAGCTTTCTTT.

V and J are TRBV11-2 and TRBJ1-1; D gene ambiguous. CDR3 length: 11 residues. Germline V gene sequence: CDR1 SGHAT, CDR2 FQNNGV. V was clipped by 6 bases and J by 8 bases, with 10 bases between them. This CDR3 is CASSSEGEAFF. Here the CDR3 DNA reads TGTGCCAGCAGTTCCGAGGGAGAAGCTTTCTTT.

J is TRBJ2-3 and V is TRBV28; TRBD1 matches at 12 bases. Germline assignment: CDR1 MDHEN and CDR2 SYDVKM. The CDR3 covers 21 residues. The junction had 20 bases not matched to a gene; V was cut back by 6 bases and J by 1 base. CDR3 coding DNA: TGTGCCAGCAGGGGGACAGGGGGCATGGTAGTAGCGGGAGGCGGCACAGATACGCAGTATTTT. It codes for CASRGTGGMVVAGGGTDTQYF.

The V and J genes are TRBV5-1 and TRBJ1-2; TRBD1 agrees at 9 bases. The germline CDR1 and CDR2 sequences are SGHRS and YFSETQ. The length of the CDR3 is 16 residues. V gave up 2 bases and J gave up 3 bases; unmatched junction bases: 8. The CDR3: CASSFQTGGAYYGYTF. The CDR3 coding sequence is TGCGCCAGCAGCTTTCAAACAGGGGGCGCCTACTATGGCTACACCTTC.

The chain uses TRBV29-1 and TRBJ1-2; unclear D gene. Per the germline V gene, CDR1 is SQVTM and CDR2 is ANQGSEA. The length of the CDR3 is 10 residues. V was pared by 3 bases and J by 6 bases, with 5 bases between. As DNA, the CDR3 is TGCAGCGTTGACAGAAATGGCTACACCTTC. This sequence encodes CSVDRNGYTF.

This clone was seen only a few times. V gene TRBV4-3 combines with J gene TRBJ2-7, with a possible D match to TRBD2 (6 bases). CDR1 and CDR2 (germline): LGHNA, YSLEER. Between the trimmed V and J ends, which lost 4 bases and 4 bases, there was a span of 14 bases. The CDR3 is 14 amino acids. In DNA form, the CDR3 reads TGCGCCAGCAGCCCAAGTTGGCGGGGATACGAGCAGTACTTC. It specifies CASSPSWRGYEQYF.

The CDR3, as DNA: TGTGCCAGCACCCTAAACAGGGAAGCTTTCTTT. Protein product: CASTLNREAFF. The chain couples TRBV7-9 to TRBJ1-1, with a weak D call TRBD1 (5 bases). V shed 7 bases and J shed 8 bases, with 11 bases lying between them. CDR3 length: 11 residues. Looked up from germline, CDR1 is SEHNR and CDR2 is FQNEAQ (reference sequence).

V usage is TRBV19 and J usage is TRBJ1-1; D call uncertain. CDR3 length: 13 residues. Germline loops: CDR1 LNHDA, CDR2 SQIVND (reference sequence). V shed 6 bases and J shed 7 bases, with 15 bases lying between them. CDR3 nucleotides: TGTGCCAGTAGATGGAGGCAGGACTTTGAAGCTTTCTTT. Amino acids: CASRWRQDFEAFF. Full variable domain (rest looked up from reference TRBV19 and TRBJ1-1): DGGITQSPKYLFRKEGQNVTLSCEQNLNHDAMYWYRQDPGQGLRLIYYSQIVNDFQKGDIAEGYSVSREKKESFPLTVTSAQKNPTAFYLCASRWRQDFEAFFGQGTRLTVV.

CDR3 nucleotide sequence: TGTGCCTGGAGTACCATGGGGACTAGCGGGTACACCGGGGAGCTGTTTTTT. It codes for CAWSTMGTSGYTGELFF. V usage is TRBV30 and J usage is TRBJ2-2; TRBD2 matches 12 bases. V trimming: 2 bases; J trimming: 3 bases; junction bases outside the gene matches: 7. Germline CDR1 reads GTSNPN; CDR2 reads SVGIG (reference sequence). The CDR3 contains 17 residues.

The V gene is TRBV2, the J gene TRBJ1-1; D unclear. The CDR3 covers 14 residues. The V end lost 5 bases, the J end lost 2 bases, and 12 bases lay between the germline ends. Germline V gene lookup returns CDR1 SNHLY and CDR2 FYNNEI. CDR3 sequence reads: CASSSRRVNTEAFF. CDR3 DNA sequence: TGTGCCAGCAGTAGCCGAAGAGTCAACACTGAAGCTTTCTTT.

The rearrangement joins TRBV7-3 to TRBJ1-1; TRBD1 agrees at 9 bases. Germline CDR1 SGHTA, CDR2 FQGTGA. The CDR3 loop spans 15 amino acids. The ends lost 6 bases at V and 0 bases at J; junction bases unmatched: 5. DNA of the CDR3: TGTGCCAGCAGGGCTAACAGGGGGCTGAACACTGAAGCTTTCTTT. Translating it yields CASRANRGLNTEAFF.

This clone was recorded only once. V and J are TRBV19 and TRBJ1-5; possible D gene TRBD1, 6 bases. The CDR3 is 14 amino acids. Germline lookup yields CDR1 LNHDA and CDR2 SQIVND (reference sequence). Trimming took off 6 bases at V and 5 bases at J, with 14 bases between the two ends. In DNA, the CDR3 is TGTGCCAGTAGCGGCGACAGGCATTATCAGCCCCAGCATTTT. This encodes CASSGDRHYQPQHF. The entire variable domain, with the rest obtained from reference TRBV19 and TRBJ1-5, is as follows: DGGITQSPKYLFRKEGQNVTLSCEQNLNHDAMYWYRQDPGQGLRLIYYSQIVNDFQKGDIAEGYSVSREKKESFPLTVTSAQKNPTAFYLCASSGDRHYQPQHFGDGTRLSIL.

V is TRBV24-1 and J is TRBJ2-3; 13 bases match TRBD2. The germline V gene encodes CDR1 KGHDR and CDR2 SFDVKD. The CDR3 is made up of 15 amino acids. V trimming: 9 bases; J trimming: 3 bases; junction bases outside the gene matches: 5. DNA of the CDR3: TGTGCCACCGCAACTAGCGGGAGGGGAACAGATACGCAGTATTTT. Translated: CATATSGRGTDTQYF.

V is TRBV5-1 and J is TRBJ1-3; D unclear. The V end lost 2 bases, the J end lost 0 bases, and 9 bases lay between the germline ends. The CDR3 runs to 15 residues. Germline-derived CDR1 and CDR2 are SGHRS and YFSETQ. The CDR3 is CASSFSGNSGNTIYF. The CDR3 DNA reads as TGCGCCAGCAGCTTCTCGGGAAACTCTGGAAACACCATATATTTT.

This sequence joins TRBV7-8 and TRBJ2-7; D unresolved. The V gene lost 1 base and the J gene lost 4 bases, with 11 bases spanning the gap. The CDR3 has 14 residues. Germline V lookup: CDR1 SGHVS, CDR2 FQNEAQ. The CDR3 DNA sequence: TGTGCCAGCAGCTTAGTAACAGCCTCGTACGAGCAGTACTTC. Translating it yields CASSLVTASYEQYF.

CDR3 protein: CASSPAGANEQFF. The CDR3 coding sequence is TGTGCCAGCAGCCCCGCGGGAGCCAATGAGCAGTTCTTC. The chain combines TRBV6-5 with TRBJ2-1; 7 nucleotides match TRBD2. Unmatched junction bases numbered 5, after V lost 6 bases and J lost 6 bases. Germline CDR1 is MNHEY and CDR2 is SVGAGI. CDR3 size: 13 residues.

CDR3 loop: CASSLDPLAGGTGANVLTF. The CDR3 region has the DNA TGTGCCAGCAGCTTAGATCCGCTAGCGGGGGGAACAGGGGCCAACGTCCTGACTTTC. V and J are TRBV11-3 and TRBJ2-6; the match to TRBD2 covers 11 bases. There are 19 residues in the CDR3. Germline V lookup: CDR1 SGHNT, CDR2 YENEEA. Trimming cost V 0 bases and J 4 bases; bases outside gene matches: 8.

The J gene is TRBJ2-7, the V gene TRBV5-1; D may be TRBD2 (5 bases). CDR1 is SGHRS, CDR2 YFSETQ, per germline. This CDR3 is built from 14 residues. V was clipped by 4 bases and J by 2 bases, with 13 bases between them. The CDR3 reads CASSLGLAPYEQYF. CDR3 DNA: TGCGCCAGCAGCCTTGGACTTGCACCCTACGAGCAGTACTTC.

This chain joins TRBV14 and TRBJ1-2; D may be TRBD1 (6 bases). The CDR3 totals 16 residues. Germline lookup yields CDR1 SGHDN and CDR2 FVKESK. V shed 1 base and J shed 4 bases, with 16 bases lying between them. CDR3 sequence reads: CASSQVDRRYSYGYTF. CDR3 DNA sequence: TGTGCCAGCAGCCAAGTAGACAGGCGCTATTCCTATGGCTACACCTTC. The full variable domain, completed using reference TRBV14 and TRBJ1-2, is EAGVTQFPSHSVIEKGQTVTLRCDPISGHDNLYWYRRVMGKEIKFLLHFVKESKQDESGMPNNRFLAERTGGTYSTLKVQPAELEDSGVYFCASSQVDRRYSYGYTFGSGTRLTVV.

CDR3 coding DNA: TGTGCCAGCAGCCCCCCGACAGGGATATCCGAGCAGTACTTC. Its translation is CASSPPTGISEQYF. The V and J genes are TRBV28 and TRBJ2-7, with 7 bases matching TRBD1. Germline-derived CDR1 and CDR2 are MDHEN and SYDVKM. The ends lost 6 bases at V and 6 bases at J; junction bases unmatched: 11. The CDR3 extends over 14 amino acids.

The chain uses TRBV4-2 and TRBJ2-1, with 8 bases that match TRBD2. Losses at the gene ends were 6 bases for V and 5 bases for J; bases not matched to a gene: 9. This CDR3 is 15 amino acids long. Germline-derived CDR1 and CDR2 are LGHNA and YNFKEQ. The CDR3 reads CASSPGTSGHNEQFF. DNA of the CDR3: TGTGCCAGCAGTCCGGGAACTAGCGGACACAATGAGCAGTTCTTC.